The clone carrying this T cell receptor (beta chain) has ten or more counts. Its antigen is unknown. In TCRdb, the 5' RACE reads were re-called with MiXCR into one record per CDR3 protein. The sample shows 250,000 to 350,000 distinct CDR3 sequences, over 15% of them seen only once. The data originate from a study of CD8 T cells in ankylosing spondylitis. Overall study results and limits: Reportedly, significant enrichment of disease-linked clones occurred in matched ankylosing spondylitis synovial fluid.

The germline V gene has CDR1 SGDLS and CDR2 YYNGEE. This CDR3 contains 16 residues. V lost 3 bases, J lost 1 base, and 1 base stayed unmatched. The origin of this receptor is a male donor with ankylosing spondylitis or in good health (not recorded which). Sequencing was performed on blood, either unsorted or a sorted T cell fraction (not recorded which). The chain couples TRBV9 to TRBJ2-2, with TRBD2 matching 12 bases. DNA of the CDR3: TGTGCCAGCAGCGCTAGCGGGAGGGGGAACACCGGGGAGCTGTTTTTT. Encoded protein: CASSASGRGNTGELFF.